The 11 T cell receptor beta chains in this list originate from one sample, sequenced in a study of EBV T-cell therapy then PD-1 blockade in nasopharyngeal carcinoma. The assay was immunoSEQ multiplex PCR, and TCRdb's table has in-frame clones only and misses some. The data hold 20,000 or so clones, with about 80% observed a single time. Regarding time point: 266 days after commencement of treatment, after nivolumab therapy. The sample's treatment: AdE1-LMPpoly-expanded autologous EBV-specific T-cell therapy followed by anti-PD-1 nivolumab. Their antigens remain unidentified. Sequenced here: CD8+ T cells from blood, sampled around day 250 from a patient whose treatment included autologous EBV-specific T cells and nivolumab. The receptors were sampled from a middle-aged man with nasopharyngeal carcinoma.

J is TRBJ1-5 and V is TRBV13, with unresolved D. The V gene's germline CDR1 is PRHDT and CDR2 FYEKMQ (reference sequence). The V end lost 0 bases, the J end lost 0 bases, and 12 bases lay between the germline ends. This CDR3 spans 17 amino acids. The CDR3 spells CASSLGLRADSNQPQHF. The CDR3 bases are TGTGCCAGCAGCTTAGGACTACGGGCAGATAGCAATCAGCCCCAGCATTTT.

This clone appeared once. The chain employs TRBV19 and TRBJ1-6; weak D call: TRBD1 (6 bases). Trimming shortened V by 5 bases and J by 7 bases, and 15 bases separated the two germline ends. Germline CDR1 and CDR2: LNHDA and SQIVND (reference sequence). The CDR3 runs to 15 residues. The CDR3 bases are TGTGCCAGTAGTCCGGGGGCCTTCTACAATTCACCCCTCCACTTT. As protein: CASSPGAFYNSPLHF. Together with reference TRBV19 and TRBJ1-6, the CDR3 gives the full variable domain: DGGITQSPKYLFRKEGQNVTLSCEQNLNHDAMYWYRQDPGQGLRLIYYSQIVNDFQKGDIAEGYSVSREKKESFPLTVTSAQKNPTAFYLCASSPGAFYNSPLHFGNGTRLTVT.

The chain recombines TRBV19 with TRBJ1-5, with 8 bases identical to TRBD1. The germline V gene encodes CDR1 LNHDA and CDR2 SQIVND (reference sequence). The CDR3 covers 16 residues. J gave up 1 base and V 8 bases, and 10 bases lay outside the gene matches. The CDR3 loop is CASLGQGARSNQPQHF. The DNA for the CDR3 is TGTGCCAGTTTAGGGCAGGGGGCAAGGAGCAATCAGCCCCAGCATTTT.

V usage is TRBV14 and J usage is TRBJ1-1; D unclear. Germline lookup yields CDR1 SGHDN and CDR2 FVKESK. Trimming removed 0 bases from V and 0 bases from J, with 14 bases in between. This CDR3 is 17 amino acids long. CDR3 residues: CASSQDRGPLVNTEAFF. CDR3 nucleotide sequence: TGTGCCAGCAGCCAAGATAGAGGTCCCCTCGTGAACACTGAAGCTTTCTTT.

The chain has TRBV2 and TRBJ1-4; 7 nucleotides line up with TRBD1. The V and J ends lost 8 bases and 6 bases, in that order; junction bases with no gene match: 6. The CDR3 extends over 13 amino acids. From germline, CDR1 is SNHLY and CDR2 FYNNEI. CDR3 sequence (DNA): TGTGCCAGCCGACAGGGAATCGATGAAAAACTGTTTTTT. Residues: CASRQGIDEKLFF.

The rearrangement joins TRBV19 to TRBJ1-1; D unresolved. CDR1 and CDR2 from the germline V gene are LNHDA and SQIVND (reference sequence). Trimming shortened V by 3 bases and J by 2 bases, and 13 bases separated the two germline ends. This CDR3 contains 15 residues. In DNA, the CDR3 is TGTGCCAGTAGTATGGGAGGACGGCCTAACACTGAAGCTTTCTTT. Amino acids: CASSMGGRPNTEAFF.

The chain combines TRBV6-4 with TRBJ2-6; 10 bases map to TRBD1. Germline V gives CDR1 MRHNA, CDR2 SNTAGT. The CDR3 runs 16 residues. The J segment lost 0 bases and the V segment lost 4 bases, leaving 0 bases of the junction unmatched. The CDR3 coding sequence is TGTGCCAGCAGTGGGACAGGGGGCTCTGGGGCCAACGTCCTGACTTTC. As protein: CASSGTGGSGANVLTF.

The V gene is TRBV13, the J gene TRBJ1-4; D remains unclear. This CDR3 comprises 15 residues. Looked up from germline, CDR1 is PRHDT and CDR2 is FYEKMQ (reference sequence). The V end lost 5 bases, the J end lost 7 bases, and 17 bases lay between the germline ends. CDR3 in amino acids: CASSQTDGLLEKLFF. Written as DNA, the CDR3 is TGTGCCAGCAGCCAGACTGACGGCCTTCTTGAAAAACTGTTTTTT.

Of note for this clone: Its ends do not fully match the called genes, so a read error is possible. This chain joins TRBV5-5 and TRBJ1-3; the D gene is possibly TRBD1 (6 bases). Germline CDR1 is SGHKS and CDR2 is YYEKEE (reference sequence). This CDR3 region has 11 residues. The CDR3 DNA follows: TGTGCCAGCAGCTTCTCGGGGGACACCCACTTT. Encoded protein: CASSFSGDTHF.

As DNA, the CDR3 is TGTGCCAGCAGCTTATCGGGTGGAGAGACCCAGTACTTC. It codes for CASSLSGGETQYF. The rearrangement joins TRBV13 to TRBJ2-5; D unresolved. CDR1 and CDR2 from the germline V gene are PRHDT and FYEKMQ (reference sequence). The CDR3 contains 13 residues. With 2 bases removed from V and 4 bases from J, the gap between germline ends came to 8 bases.

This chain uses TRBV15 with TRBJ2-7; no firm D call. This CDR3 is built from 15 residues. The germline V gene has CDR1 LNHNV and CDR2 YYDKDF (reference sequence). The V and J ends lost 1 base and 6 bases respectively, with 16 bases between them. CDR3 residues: CATSRGRTPLSEQYF. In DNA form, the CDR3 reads TGTGCCACCAGCAGAGGCAGGACCCCGCTCAGCGAGCAGTACTTC.